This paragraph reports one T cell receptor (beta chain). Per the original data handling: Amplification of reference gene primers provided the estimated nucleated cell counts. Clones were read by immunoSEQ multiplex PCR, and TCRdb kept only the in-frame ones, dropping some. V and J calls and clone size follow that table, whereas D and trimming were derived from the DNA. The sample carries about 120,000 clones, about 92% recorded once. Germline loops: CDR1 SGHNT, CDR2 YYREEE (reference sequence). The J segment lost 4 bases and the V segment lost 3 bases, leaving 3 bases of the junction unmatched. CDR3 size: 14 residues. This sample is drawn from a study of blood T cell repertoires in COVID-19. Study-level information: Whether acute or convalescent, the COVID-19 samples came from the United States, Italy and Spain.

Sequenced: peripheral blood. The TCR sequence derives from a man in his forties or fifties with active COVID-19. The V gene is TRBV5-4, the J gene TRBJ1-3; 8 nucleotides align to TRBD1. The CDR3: CASSSDREGNTIYF. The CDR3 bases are TGTGCCAGCAGCTCGGACAGGGAGGGAAACACCATATATTTT.